This T cell receptor (beta chain) was identified during a study of blood T cell repertoires in COVID-19. On the study more broadly: Material from acute and convalescent COVID-19 was sourced from the United States, Italy and Spain. Sources were T cells, B-cell-depleted T cells, or PBMCs; the material itself was cDNA or gDNA.

Methods used by the authors: Cell counts per sample came from amplifying reference gene primers. TCRdb keeps only in-frame clones here, not all; method: immunoSEQ multiplex PCR. V and J calls and clone size are those listed in that table; D and trimming were worked out from the DNA. This sample has 180,000 or so clones, with approximately 86% found just once. The CDR3 extends over 15 amino acids. Per the germline V gene, CDR1 is MDHEN and CDR2 is SYDVKM. Trimming took 5 bases from V and 4 from J, leaving 18 bases between them. The sequenced sample consisted of peripheral blood. The chain is built from TRBV28 and TRBJ2-7; D possibly corresponds to TRBD1 (6 bases). This receptor was obtained from a man in his 60s with acute or convalescent COVID-19. In DNA form, the CDR3 reads TGTGCCAGCAGTCCGCAGGGGCTTAGGACTTACGAGCAGTACTTC. Translated: CASSPQGLRTYEQYF.